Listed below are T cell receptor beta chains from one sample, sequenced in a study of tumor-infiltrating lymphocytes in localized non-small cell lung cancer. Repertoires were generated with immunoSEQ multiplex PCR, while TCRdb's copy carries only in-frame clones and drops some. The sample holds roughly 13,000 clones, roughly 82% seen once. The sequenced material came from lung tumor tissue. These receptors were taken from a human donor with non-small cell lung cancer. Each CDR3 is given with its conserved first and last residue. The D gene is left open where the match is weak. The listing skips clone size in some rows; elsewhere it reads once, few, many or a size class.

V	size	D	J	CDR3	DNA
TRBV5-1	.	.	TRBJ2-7	CASSLGGRPYEQYF	TGCGCCAGCAGCCTCGGGGGGCGCCCCTACGAGCAGTACTTC
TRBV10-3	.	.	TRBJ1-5	CAISESGLKPQHF	TGTGCCATCAGTGAGTCAGGGCTTAAGCCCCAGCATTTT
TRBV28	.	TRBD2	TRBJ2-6	CASSFSGGGANVLTF	TGTGCCAGCAGTTTTTCGGGGGGTGGGGCCAACGTCCTGACTTTC
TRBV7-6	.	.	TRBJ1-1	CASSLLAGGATEAFF	TGTGCCAGCAGCTTATTGGCTGGGGGAGCCACTGAAGCTTTCTTT
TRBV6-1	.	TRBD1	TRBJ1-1	CASNRDRDTEAFF	TGTGCCAGCAACCGGGACAGGGACACTGAAGCTTTCTTT
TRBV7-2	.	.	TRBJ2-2	CASSYLTGELFF	TGTGCCAGCAGCTACCTCACCGGGGAGCTGTTTTTT
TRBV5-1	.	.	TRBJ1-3	CASSLDVVNGNTIYF	TGCGCCAGCAGCTTGGATGTGGTGAATGGAAACACCATATATTTT
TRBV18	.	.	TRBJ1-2	CASSPGTPEYYGYTF	TGTGCCAGCTCACCAGGGACGCCCGAGTACTATGGCTACACCTTC
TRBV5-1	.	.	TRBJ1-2	CASSLDSGRPYGYTF	TGCGCCAGCAGCTTGGACTCAGGTCGCCCCTATGGCTACACCTTC
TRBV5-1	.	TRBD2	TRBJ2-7	CASSSGTSGIYEQYF	TGCGCCAGCAGCTCAGGGACTAGCGGGATCTACGAGCAGTACTTC
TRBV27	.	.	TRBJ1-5	CASRDDMVRVHSNQPQHF	TGTGCCAGCAGGGACGACATGGTGAGGGTTCATAGCAATCAGCCCCAGCATTTT
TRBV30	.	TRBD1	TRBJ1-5	CAWGQGDNQPQHF	TGTGCCTGGGGACAGGGGGACAATCAGCCCCAGCATTTT
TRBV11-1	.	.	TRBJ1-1	CASSADRNTEAFF	TGTGCCAGCAGCGCCGACAGGAACACTGAAGCTTTCTTT
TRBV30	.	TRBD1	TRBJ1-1	CAWSPGQGGTEAFF	TGTGCCTGGAGTCCGGGACAGGGTGGCACTGAAGCTTTCTTT
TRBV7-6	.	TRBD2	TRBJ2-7	CASSLGTSGRSSYEQYF	TGTGCCAGCAGCCTTGGGACTAGCGGGCGTAGCTCCTACGAGCAGTACTTC
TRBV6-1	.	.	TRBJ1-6	CASSAGPYNSPLHF	TGTGCCAGCAGTGCGGGACCATATAATTCACCCCTCCACTTT
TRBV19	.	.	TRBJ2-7	CASSSDPTDEQYF	TGTGCCAGTAGTAGCGACCCCACAGACGAGCAGTACTTC
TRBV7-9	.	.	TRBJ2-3	CASSLQPGIQRADTQYF	TGTGCCAGCAGCTTACAGCCAGGAATTCAGCGGGCAGATACGCAGTATTTT
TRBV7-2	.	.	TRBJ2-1	CASSRGAFSYNEQFF	TGTGCCAGCAGTCGTGGGGCCTTCTCCTACAATGAGCAGTTCTTC
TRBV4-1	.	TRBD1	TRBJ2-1	CASGQGRSRDEQFF	TGCGCCAGCGGACAGGGGAGGTCGCGCGATGAGCAGTTCTTC
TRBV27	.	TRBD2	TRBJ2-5	CASRGTTILQETQYF	TGTGCCAGCAGGGGGACTACCATCCTCCAAGAGACCCAGTACTTC
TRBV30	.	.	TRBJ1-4	CAWRANNEKLFF	TGTGCCTGGAGGGCGAATAATGAAAAACTGTTTTTT
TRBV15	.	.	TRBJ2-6	CATSAETAGANVLTF	TGTGCCACCAGCGCCGAGACGGCTGGGGCCAACGTCCTGACTTTC
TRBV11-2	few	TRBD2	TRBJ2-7	CASSLDGGLAAEQYF	TGTGCCAGCAGCTTAGATGGGGGACTAGCGGCTGAGCAGTACTTC
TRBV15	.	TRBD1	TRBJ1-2	CATSSGTGYDYGYTF	TGTGCCACCAGCAGTGGGACAGGGTATGACTATGGCTACACCTTC
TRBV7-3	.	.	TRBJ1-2	CASSPRSGIGYTF	TGTGCCAGCAGCCCCAGGTCCGGTATCGGCTACACCTTC
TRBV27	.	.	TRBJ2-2	CASSLRDTGELFF	TGTGCCAGCAGTTTAAGGGACACCGGGGAGCTGTTTTTT
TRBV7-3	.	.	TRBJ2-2	CASSSTGSDTGELFF	TGTGCCAGCAGCTCCACAGGGAGTGACACCGGGGAGCTGTTTTTT